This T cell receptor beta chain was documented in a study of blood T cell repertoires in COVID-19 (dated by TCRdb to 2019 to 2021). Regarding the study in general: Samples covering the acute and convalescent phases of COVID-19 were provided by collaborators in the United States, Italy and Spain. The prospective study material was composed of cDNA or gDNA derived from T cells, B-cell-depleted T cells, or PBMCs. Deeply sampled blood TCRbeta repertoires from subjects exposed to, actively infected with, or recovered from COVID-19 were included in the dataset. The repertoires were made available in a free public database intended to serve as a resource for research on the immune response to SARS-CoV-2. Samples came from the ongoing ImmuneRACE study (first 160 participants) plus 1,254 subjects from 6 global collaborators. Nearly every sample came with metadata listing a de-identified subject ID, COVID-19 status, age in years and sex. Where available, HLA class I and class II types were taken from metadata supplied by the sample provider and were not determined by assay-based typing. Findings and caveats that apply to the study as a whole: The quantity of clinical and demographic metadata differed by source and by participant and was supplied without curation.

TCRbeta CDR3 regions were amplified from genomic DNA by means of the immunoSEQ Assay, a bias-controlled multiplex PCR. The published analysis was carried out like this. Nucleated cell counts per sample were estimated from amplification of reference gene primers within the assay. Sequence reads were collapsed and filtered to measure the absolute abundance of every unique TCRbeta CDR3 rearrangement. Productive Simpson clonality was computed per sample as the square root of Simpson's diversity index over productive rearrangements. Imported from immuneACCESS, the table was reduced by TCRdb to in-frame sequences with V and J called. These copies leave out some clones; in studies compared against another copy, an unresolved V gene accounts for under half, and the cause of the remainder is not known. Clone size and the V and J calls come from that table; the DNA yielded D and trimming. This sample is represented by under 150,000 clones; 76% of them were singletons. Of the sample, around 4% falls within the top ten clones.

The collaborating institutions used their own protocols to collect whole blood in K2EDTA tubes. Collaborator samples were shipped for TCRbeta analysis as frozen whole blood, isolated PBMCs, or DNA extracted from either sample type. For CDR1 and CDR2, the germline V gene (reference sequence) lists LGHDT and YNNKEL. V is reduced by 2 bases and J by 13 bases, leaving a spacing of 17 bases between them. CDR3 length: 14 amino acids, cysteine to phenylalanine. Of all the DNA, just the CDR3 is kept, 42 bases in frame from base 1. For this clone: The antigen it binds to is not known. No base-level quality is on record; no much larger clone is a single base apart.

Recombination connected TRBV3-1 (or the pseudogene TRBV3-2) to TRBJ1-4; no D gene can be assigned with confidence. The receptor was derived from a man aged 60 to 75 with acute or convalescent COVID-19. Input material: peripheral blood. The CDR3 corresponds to CASSQRSAGVRLFF. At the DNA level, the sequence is TGTGCCAGCAGCCAAAGGTCAGCGGGCGTAAGACTGTTTTTT.